Following are 10 T cell receptor beta chains from one sample sequenced in a study of molecular identifiers for immune sequencing clone quantification. TCRdb fed the PCR reads into MiXCR, producing one record per CDR3 protein. The table records around 320,000 distinct CDR3 sequences, roughly 24% of them present only once. The material sequenced was naive CD8+ T cells from blood, with Jurkat cell RNA spiked in. Described subset: FACS-sorted CD8+CD4-CCR7+CD45RA+ naive T cells. These receptors were taken from a human donor in good health. Some libraries in this study had Jurkat cell RNA spiked in.

The table lists this clonotype with many counts. The chain has TRBV10-3 and TRBJ2-3, with D unresolved. Germline values: CDR1 ENHRY, CDR2 SYGVKD. V lost 3 bases and J 0 bases, leaving 4 bases between the germline ends. This CDR3 has 13 amino acids. The CDR3 region has the DNA TGTGCCATCAGTGACTGGAGCACAGATACGCAGTATTTT. Protein product: CAISDWSTDTQYF.

The chain is built from TRBV30 and TRBJ2-1; 7 nucleotides align to TRBD1. The junction had 4 bases not matched to a gene; V was cut back by 5 bases and J by 6 bases. Germline V gene lookup returns CDR1 GTSNPN and CDR2 SVGIG (reference sequence). CDR3 length equals 12 residues. CDR3 DNA sequence: TGTGCCTGGGACAGGGCGATCAATGAGCAGTTCTTC. It specifies CAWDRAINEQFF.

This clonotype showed up many times. The J gene is TRBJ1-6, the V gene TRBV6-5; a possible D gene is TRBD1 (5 bases). The V gene's germline CDR1 is MNHEY and CDR2 SVGAGI. Trimming pared 0 bases from V and 11 bases from J, leaving 8 bases between. This CDR3 is built from 13 residues. CDR3 nucleotide sequence: TGTGCCAGCAGTTACTCGTTGGGGGCACCCCTCCACTTT. It encodes CASSYSLGAPLHF.

The V call is TRBV4-1, the J call TRBJ2-2, with D perhaps matching TRBD2 (5 bases). The V end was cut by 1 base, the J end by 5 bases, with 5 bases between. This CDR3 is built from 13 residues. Germline CDR1 is MGHRA and CDR2 is YSYEKL. The CDR3 DNA is TGCGCCAGCAGCCAAGCGGGGACCGGGGAGCTGTTTTTT. Translating it yields CASSQAGTGELFF.

Turning to this clonotype: A much larger clonotype is one base distant, so this may be a read error. The rearrangement links TRBV6-5 to TRBJ1-1; D gene unclear. Trimming cost V 0 bases and J 7 bases, with 9 bases left between them. This CDR3 contains 13 residues. Germline V lookup: CDR1 MNHEY, CDR2 SVGAGI. The CDR3, as DNA: TGTGCCAGCAGTTACTCGCCCGGGTATGAAGCTTTCTTT. It yields the protein CASSYSPGYEAFF.

This clonotype was detected a few times. The chain joins TRBV3-1 to TRBJ2-1; 7 bases match TRBD1. V was pared by 3 bases and J by 8 bases, with 7 bases of the junction left unmatched. The CDR3 has 14 residues. From germline, CDR1 is LGHDT and CDR2 YNNKEL (reference sequence). This CDR3 is CASSQENRGYEQFF. CDR3 in DNA: TGTGCCAGCAGCCAGGAGAACAGGGGTTATGAGCAGTTCTTC.

The table lists this clonotype with a few counts. V and J are TRBV7-8 and TRBJ2-1, with 11 bases lining up with TRBD2. The germline gives CDR1 SGHVS, CDR2 FQNEAQ. V was clipped by 7 bases and J by 0 bases; unmatched bases: 14. The CDR3 length is 19 residues. The CDR3 is CASTKGASGGRSSYNEQFF. Written as DNA, the CDR3 is TGTGCCAGCACGAAGGGTGCTAGCGGGGGGCGTAGCTCCTACAATGAGCAGTTCTTC.

This clonotype was counted only a few times. The gene calls are TRBV19 and TRBJ2-2; TRBD1 matches at 10 bases. The CDR3 sequence is 17 residues long. The J segment lost 5 bases and the V segment lost 2 bases, leaving 8 bases of the junction unmatched. The germline CDR1 and CDR2 sequences are LNHDA and SQIVND (reference sequence). The DNA for the CDR3 is TGTGCCAGTAGTATAACCCGGGACAGGGGCATGACCGGGGAGCTGTTTTTT. As protein: CASSITRDRGMTGELFF. The entire variable domain, with the rest obtained from reference TRBV19 and TRBJ2-2, is as follows: DGGITQSPKYLFRKEGQNVTLSCEQNLNHDAMYWYRQDPGQGLRLIYYSQIVNDFQKGDIAEGYSVSREKKESFPLTVTSAQKNPTAFYLCASSITRDRGMTGELFFGEGSRLTVL.

As to this clonotype: This may stem from a read error, because a much larger clone lies one nucleotide away. Because the CDR3 is missing its conserved closing phenylalanine or tryptophan, this is likely a read error. The chain joins TRBV29-1 to TRBJ2-3, with 14 bases that match TRBD2. This CDR3 has 18 amino acids. J was trimmed by 6 bases and V by 0 bases; bases with no gene match: 11. Germline assignment: CDR1 SQVTM and CDR2 ANQGSEA. The DNA for the CDR3 is TGCAGCGTTGAAGATCCAATGGGACTAGCGGGAGATAAGGATACGCAGTATTTA. Translated: CSVEDPMGLAGDKDTQYL.

Points on this clonotype: Likely a read error: the CDR3 ends without its conserved phenylalanine or tryptophan. This chain uses TRBV9 with TRBJ2-3; TRBD1 is a possible D gene (6 bases). V was shortened by 4 bases and J by 2 bases, with 17 bases between the two germline ends. Germline CDR1 reads SGDLS; CDR2 reads YYNGEE. This CDR3 spans 16 amino acids. The CDR3 DNA is TGTGCCAGCAGCACCAGCTTGGACAGCCACACAGATACGCAGTATTCT. It codes for CASSTSLDSHTDTQYS.